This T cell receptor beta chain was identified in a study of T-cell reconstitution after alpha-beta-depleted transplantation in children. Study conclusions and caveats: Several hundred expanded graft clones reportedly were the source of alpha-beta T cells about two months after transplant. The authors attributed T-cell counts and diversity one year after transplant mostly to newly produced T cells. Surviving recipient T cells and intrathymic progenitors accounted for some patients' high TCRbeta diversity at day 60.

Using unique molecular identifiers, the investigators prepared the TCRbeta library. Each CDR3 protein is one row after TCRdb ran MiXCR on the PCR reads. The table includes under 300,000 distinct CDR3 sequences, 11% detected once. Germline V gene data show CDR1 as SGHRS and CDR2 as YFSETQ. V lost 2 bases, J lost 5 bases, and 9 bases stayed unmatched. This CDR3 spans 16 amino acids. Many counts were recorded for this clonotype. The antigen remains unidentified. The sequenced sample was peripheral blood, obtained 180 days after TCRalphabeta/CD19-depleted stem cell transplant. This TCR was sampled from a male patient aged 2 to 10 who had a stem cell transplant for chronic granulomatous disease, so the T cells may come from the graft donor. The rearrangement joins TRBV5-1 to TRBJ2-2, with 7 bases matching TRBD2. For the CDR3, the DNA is TGCGCCAGCAGCTTATCGGGACTAAAGGAAACCGGGGAGCTGTTTTTT. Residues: CASSLSGLKETGELFF.